This T cell receptor (beta chain) was sequenced during a study of blood T cell repertoires in COVID-19. Study summary: Some COVID-19 samples were acute and others convalescent; all came from the United States, Italy and Spain. The analysed material was cDNA or gDNA that came from T cells, B-cell-depleted T cells, or PBMCs.

Losses at the gene ends were 2 bases for V and 1 base for J; bases not matched to a gene: 10. This CDR3 region has 18 residues. CDR1 SEHNR and CDR2 FQNEAQ come from the germline V gene (reference sequence). In the authors' methods: Reference gene primer amplification gave nucleated cell count estimates. Here immunoSEQ multiplex PCR was the method, and the copy in TCRdb shows in-frame clones only, minus some. The DNA gave D and trimming, while V, J and clone size come from that table. Among hundreds of thousands of clones listed, roughly 87% were seen once. Clinical history as reported by participants underpinned cohort assignment.

Sequences were obtained from PBMCs or T cells enriched from blood (not recorded which). The sequence came from a woman aged 30 to 39 with acute COVID-19. The chain is built from TRBV7-9 and TRBJ1-3; 8 bases match TRBD1. The CDR3 region has the DNA TGTGCCAGCAGCTTATTAGGACAGGGTATAGGGTCTGGAAACACCATATATTTT. It specifies CASSLLGQGIGSGNTIYF.